Sequencing of this T cell receptor beta chain was carried out in a study of T cell responses to AZD1222 COVID-19 vaccine. Study background: Analyses pooled second doses at about 4 or about 12 weeks.

This CDR3 is built from 14 residues. Germline V lookup: CDR1 MNHNY, CDR2 SVGAGI (reference sequence). The V segment lost 8 bases and the J segment 5 bases; nucleotides outside the gene matches: 7. Broader study findings: Females outnumbered males among donors, who were mostly white British; clonal diversity was possibly underestimated. Unmutated regions of variants are reportedly targeted by nearly half of spike-specific TCRs.

For this clone: Antigen unknown.

The protocol was immunoSEQ multiplex PCR, while the TCRdb copy is restricted to in-frame clones and leaves out a portion. The table has under 200,000 clones, 85% to 90% seen once. This clonotype was sampled from an adult in good health. The sequences come from peripheral blood, collected on day 0 of AZD1222 vaccination. This sequence joins TRBV6-6 and TRBJ2-1, with TRBD1 matching over 9 bases. In DNA form, the CDR3 reads TGTGCCAGCTGTGCCGGGACAGGGAACAATGAGCAGTTCTTC. Encoded protein: CASCAGTGNNEQFF.